A single sample gave rise to the 14 T cell receptor beta chains below, sequenced in a study of control samples from healthy donors and cancer patients. The protocol was immunoSEQ multiplex PCR, while the TCRdb copy is restricted to in-frame clones and leaves out a portion. The table has about 130,000 clones, about nine tenths seen once. The sample was blood. All receptors come from a woman aged 50 to 60 in good health.

This clone appeared a few times. The chain has TRBV6-5 and TRBJ1-1; 9 bases match TRBD1. Germline V gene sequence: CDR1 MNHEY, CDR2 SVGAGI. J lost 0 bases, V lost 7 bases, and 3 bases had no gene match. The CDR3 has 14 residues. CDR3 residues: CASTRDRVNTEAFF. CDR3 nucleotide sequence: TGTGCCAGCACCCGGGACAGGGTGAACACTGAAGCTTTCTTT.

A single count supports this clone. The chain is built from TRBV28 and TRBJ1-3; D uncertain. Trimming cost V 6 bases and J 1 base, with 4 bases left between them. This CDR3 has 12 amino acids. Germline CDR1 MDHEN, CDR2 SYDVKM. The chain's CDR3 is CASRVSGNTIYF. The CDR3 coding sequence is TGTGCCAGCAGGGTATCTGGAAACACCATATATTTT.

The chain joins TRBV29-1 to TRBJ2-3; 7 nucleotides match TRBD2. Germline values: CDR1 SQVTM, CDR2 ANQGSEA. With 5 bases clipped from V and 3 bases from J, the junction kept 14 bases outside the gene matches. The CDR3 totals 16 residues. In nucleotides, the CDR3 is TGCAGCGTTCACCTAAGGGGCGGGAGAGGTACAGATACGCAGTATTTT. This gives the protein CSVHLRGGRGTDTQYF.

The genes are TRBV4-1 and TRBJ1-6; D unresolved. Per germline, CDR1 MGHRA and CDR2 YSYEKL. The CDR3 is made up of 16 amino acids. V lost 0 bases to trimming and J lost 10 bases, with 16 bases between them. The CDR3 loop reads CASSQEGGQLSSPLHF. DNA of the CDR3: TGCGCCAGCAGCCAAGAAGGCGGCCAGCTGTCGTCACCCCTCCACTTT.

The chain employs TRBV6-1 and TRBJ1-2; a weak D match, TRBD1 (5 bases). Germline V lookup: CDR1 MNHNS, CDR2 SASEGT. V was shortened by 1 base and J by 4 bases, with 10 bases between the two germline ends. The CDR3 is made up of 14 amino acids. The chain's CDR3 is CASSEVDSGYGYTF. CDR3 nucleotides: TGTGCCAGCAGTGAAGTCGACAGTGGCTATGGCTACACCTTC.

The chain recombines TRBV28 with TRBJ1-3, with 7 bases that match TRBD1. The CDR3 sequence is 13 residues long. The V gene's germline CDR1 is MDHEN and CDR2 SYDVKM. Losses at the gene ends were 5 bases for V and 3 bases for J; bases not matched to a gene: 1. The CDR3 loop is CASSQGVGNTIYF. The DNA for the CDR3 is TGTGCCAGCAGTCAGGGGGTTGGAAACACCATATATTTT.

V and J are TRBV10-2 and TRBJ1-2; D is unresolved. The CDR3 spans 14 residues. V lost 3 bases to trimming and J lost 5 bases, with 13 bases between them. The germline CDR1 and CDR2 sequences are WSHSY and SAAADI. The CDR3 DNA is TGCGCCAGCAGTGAAAGGCCGGAGACATATGGCTACACCTTC. Translating it yields CASSERPETYGYTF.

The V and J genes are TRBV5-1 and TRBJ1-6; D gene uncertain. CDR3 length: 15 residues. The germline V and J ends were trimmed by 4 bases and 2 bases, with 10 bases remaining between them. Germline-derived CDR1 and CDR2 are SGHRS and YFSETQ. CDR3 nucleotide sequence: TGCGCCAGCAGCGCCGAATCCGCCTATAATTCACCCCTCCACTTT. This encodes CASSAESAYNSPLHF.

J is TRBJ1-6 and V is TRBV10-3, with D tentatively TRBD1 (5 bases). The V and J ends lost 0 bases and 5 bases respectively, with 11 bases between them. The CDR3 is 16 residues long. Germline CDR1 ENHRY, CDR2 SYGVKD. DNA for the CDR3: TGTGCCATCAGTGAGTCGAATCTAGGGGATAATTCACCCCTCCACTTT. Translated, it gives CAISESNLGDNSPLHF.

CDR3 sequence reads: CASSSVGDLLNTEAFF. Written as DNA, the CDR3 is TGTGCCAGCAGCTCCGTGGGGGACCTACTGAACACTGAAGCTTTCTTT. The chain carries TRBV7-2 and TRBJ1-1; D might be TRBD1 (5 bases). V lost 4 bases and J lost 0, with 15 bases in between. The CDR3 loop spans 16 amino acids. The germline CDR1 and CDR2 sequences are SGHTA and FQGNSA.

This clone was seen more than once but under ten times. CDR3 residues: CASSQETGPNEKLFF. CDR3 nucleotide sequence: TGTGCCAGCAGCCAAGAGACGGGACCCAATGAAAAACTGTTTTTT. The chain employs TRBV3-1 (or the pseudogene TRBV3-2) and TRBJ1-4; D perhaps matches TRBD1 (5 bases). The length of the CDR3 is 15 residues. The V end was cut by 0 bases, the J end by 5 bases, with 10 bases between. Germline CDR1 LGHDT, CDR2 YNNKEL (reference sequence).

This chain joins TRBV29-1 and TRBJ1-2; 8 bases agree with TRBD1. V was clipped by 6 bases and J by 2 bases; unmatched bases: 14. The CDR3 has 16 residues. Germline V gene sequence: CDR1 SQVTM, CDR2 ANQGSEA. CDR3 protein: CSVLAFQGASNYGYTF. For the CDR3, the DNA is TGCAGCGTGTTAGCCTTTCAGGGGGCGTCCAACTATGGCTACACCTTC.

The chain carries TRBV19 and TRBJ1-5; D remains ambiguous. Trimming stripped 5 bases from V and 0 bases from J, with 11 bases between. Germline V gene data show CDR1 as LNHDA and CDR2 as SQIVND (reference sequence). This CDR3 has 15 amino acids. CDR3: CASSWAQNSNQPQHF. The CDR3 nucleotides read TGTGCCAGTAGTTGGGCACAGAATAGCAATCAGCCCCAGCATTTT.

The V call is TRBV12-3 or TRBV12-4, the J call TRBJ2-7; D may be TRBD1 or TRBD2 (5 bases each). V gave up 7 bases and J gave up 6 bases, with 16 bases separating them. The CDR3 extends over 13 amino acids. The CDR3 reads CASKLGSQGEQYF. The DNA of the CDR3 is TGTGCCAGCAAGCTAGGGAGTCAGGGCGAGCAGTACTTC.